One sample yielded the 21 T cell receptor beta chains listed below, sequenced in a study of OX40 agonist ivuxolimab in advanced cancers. Clones were sequenced by immunoSEQ multiplex PCR, and TCRdb holds only the in-frame ones, with some missing. The sample includes tens of thousands of clones, roughly 90% of them seen just once. The sequenced sample was CD4+ or CD8+ T cells sorted from blood, obtained in a trial of the OX40 agonist ivuxolimab. The receptor source for this set is an adult with an advanced solid tumor such as melanoma, head and neck, liver or kidney cancer.

Here the CDR3 DNA reads TGTGCCAGCAGTTTTCAGGGCTCACCCCTCCACTTT. This translates into CASSFQGSPLHF. The chain joins TRBV27 to TRBJ1-6; D possibly corresponds to TRBD1 (5 bases). Trimming pared 3 bases from V and 10 bases from J, leaving 7 bases between. This CDR3 contains 12 residues. CDR1 is MNHEY, CDR2 SMNVEV, per germline (reference sequence).

The CDR3 loop reads CASSKGWDGGNHNYGYTF. CDR3 nucleotide sequence: TGTGCCAGCAGCAAAGGATGGGACGGAGGAAACCACAACTATGGCTACACCTTC. The V and J genes are TRBV14 and TRBJ1-2; D is possibly TRBD1 (5 bases). V gave up 5 bases and J gave up 2 bases, with 24 bases separating them. The length of the CDR3 is 18 residues. Germline V CDR1 and CDR2: SGHDN, FVKESK.

The rearrangement uses TRBV9 and TRBJ2-1; D remains unclear. Per germline, CDR1 SGDLS and CDR2 YYNGEE. This CDR3 contains 14 residues. The V and J ends lost 3 bases and 4 bases respectively, with 11 bases between them. CDR3 nucleotides: TGTGCCAGCAGCGACCTTACCTCATACAATGAGCAGTTCTTC. Translation: CASSDLTSYNEQFF.

This clone was recorded only once. The rearrangement links TRBV5-4 to TRBJ2-1, with 8 bases that match TRBD2. CDR3 size: 14 residues. Germline V gives CDR1 SGHNT, CDR2 YYREEE (reference sequence). Germline trimming cut 4 bases from V and 8 bases from J; bases unmatched to any gene: 8. The CDR3 protein is CASSPGTSLYEQFF. In nucleotides, the CDR3 is TGTGCCAGCAGCCCCGGGACTAGTCTCTATGAGCAGTTCTTC.

The DNA for the CDR3 is TGTGCCAGCAGCTGGGAAGGGCAACCCAATGAGCAGTTCTTC. This gives the protein CASSWEGQPNEQFF. The chain links TRBV11-2 to TRBJ2-1; D gene unclear. The V end was cut by 4 bases, the J end by 6 bases, with 13 bases between. The CDR3 runs 14 residues. Germline-derived CDR1 and CDR2 are SGHAT and FQNNGV.

The CDR3 here is CASRLGITEAFF. CDR3 sequence (DNA): TGTGCCAGTAGACTGGGAATCACTGAAGCTTTCTTT. The chain couples TRBV19 to TRBJ1-1, with D uncertain. V lost 6 bases, J lost 4 bases, and 9 bases lay in between. The CDR3 is 12 residues long. Per the germline V gene, CDR1 is LNHDA and CDR2 is SQIVND (reference sequence).

In its sample, this clone was seen a few times. This chain's CDR3 is CASSLAGTSEQETQYF. CDR3 in DNA: TGTGCCAGCAGCTTGGCCGGGACTAGCGAACAAGAGACCCAGTACTTC. The rearrangement uses TRBV7-8 and TRBJ2-5, with 10 bases fitting TRBD2. Germline CDR1 SGHVS, CDR2 FQNEAQ. The CDR3 consists of 16 residues. Unmatched junction bases numbered 6, after V lost 3 bases and J lost 2 bases. The variable domain in full, with the rest retrieved from reference TRBV7-8 and TRBJ2-5, is GAGVSQSPRYKVAKRGQDVALRCDPISGHVSLFWYQQALGQGPEFLTYFQNEAQLDKSGLPSDRFFAERPEGSVSTLKIQRTQQEDSAVYLCASSLAGTSEQETQYFGPGTRLLVL.

The chain is built from TRBV5-4 and TRBJ1-3; D is undetermined. Looked up from germline, CDR1 is SGHNT and CDR2 is YYREEE (reference sequence). The germline V and J ends were trimmed by 4 bases and 0 bases, with 14 bases remaining between them. The CDR3 extends over 16 amino acids. Here the CDR3 DNA reads TGTGCCAGCAGCCTGTGGACGGGAAGCTCTGGAAACACCATATATTTT. Its protein product is CASSLWTGSSGNTIYF.

The chain carries TRBV9 and TRBJ2-6; possibly TRBD2 for D (5 bases). Germline CDR1 SGDLS, CDR2 YYNGEE. V dropped 0 bases and J dropped 1 base, with 8 bases sitting between them. The CDR3 sequence is 16 residues long. The CDR3 DNA is TGTGCCAGCAGCGTAGAGGGCGGGTCTGGGGCCAACGTCCTGACTTTC. This encodes CASSVEGGSGANVLTF.

V and J are TRBV29-1 and TRBJ1-1; D uncertain. In germline, CDR1 is SQVTM, CDR2 ANQGSEA. V was clipped by 3 bases and J by 1 base, with 6 bases between them. There are 12 residues in the CDR3. The CDR3 sequence: CSVDPQNTEAFF. Here the CDR3 DNA reads TGCAGCGTTGACCCGCAGAACACTGAAGCTTTCTTT.

The chain has TRBV5-6 and TRBJ2-7; 13 bases fit TRBD2. The trim removed 4 bases at V and 5 bases at J, leaving 9 bases unmatched. The CDR3 totals 16 residues. Germline loops: CDR1 SGHDT, CDR2 YYEEEE. CDR3 DNA: TGTGCCAGCAGCCCGGGACTAGCGGGGACGACCCACGAGCAGTACTTC. It encodes CASSPGLAGTTHEQYF. Full variable domain (remainder filled in from reference TRBV5-6 and TRBJ2-7): DAGVTQSPTHLIKTRGQQVTLRCSPKSGHDTVSWYQQALGQGPQFIFQYYEEEERQRGNFPDRFSGHQFPNYSSELNVNALLLGDSALYLCASSPGLAGTTHEQYFGPGTRLTVT.

V gene TRBV29-1 combines with J gene TRBJ2-2; possible D gene TRBD1, 6 bases. Germline CDR1 reads SQVTM; CDR2 reads ANQGSEA. Deletions cut 6 bases from V and 4 bases from J, with 9 bases between. This CDR3 contains 12 residues. CDR3 coding DNA: TGCAGCGTCATCAGGGGCACCGGGGAGCTGTTTTTT. Protein sequence: CSVIRGTGELFF.

This clone was counted once. J is TRBJ2-5 and V is TRBV7-9, with TRBD1 identical over 7 bases. There are 17 residues in the CDR3. Germline assignment: CDR1 SEHNR and CDR2 FQNEAQ (reference sequence). Unmatched junction bases numbered 16, after V lost 4 bases and J lost 5 bases. In DNA, the CDR3 is TGTGCCAGCAGCTCCGCCAGATCGACAGGGTTGGAGGAGACCCAGTACTTC. It yields the protein CASSSARSTGLEETQYF.

This chain uses TRBV4-2 with TRBJ1-2, with TRBD1 as a possible D gene (5 bases). Per the germline V gene, CDR1 is LGHNA and CDR2 is YNFKEQ. The CDR3 loop spans 14 amino acids. The V gene lost 5 bases and the J gene lost 4 bases, with 14 bases spanning the gap. The CDR3 region has the DNA TGTGCCAGCAGCAACCTACGGGGGGGCTATGGCTACACCTTC. Encoded protein: CASSNLRGGYGYTF.

The V call is TRBV7-2, the J call TRBJ2-1; unclear D gene. The CDR3 spans 12 residues. The V end was cut by 1 base, the J end by 10 bases, with 8 bases between. The germline gives CDR1 SGHTA, CDR2 FQGNSA. In DNA, the CDR3 is TGTGCCAGCAGCTTAGTTGCAAGCGAGCAGTTCTTC. Amino acid sequence: CASSLVASEQFF.

This clone was observed once. The chain links TRBV19 to TRBJ2-2; TRBD2 might be the D (7 bases). Between the trimmed V and J ends, which lost 7 bases and 3 bases, there was a span of 15 bases. This CDR3 has 15 residues. Germline CDR1 reads LNHDA; CDR2 reads SQIVND (reference sequence). CDR3 nucleotides: TGTGCCAGTATTACCTGGGGGGGCGACACCGGGGAGCTGTTTTTT. Translating gives CASITWGGDTGELFF.

The gene calls are TRBV25-1 and TRBJ2-3, with 7 bases fitting TRBD2. This CDR3 is built from 15 residues. Germline loops: CDR1 MGHDK, CDR2 SYGVNS. The V segment lost 4 bases and the J segment 1 base; nucleotides outside the gene matches: 5. CDR3 DNA: TGTGCCAGCAGTGTTAGCGGGTTGCGCACAGATACGCAGTATTTT. It translates to CASSVSGLRTDTQYF.

The rearrangement uses TRBV4-1 and TRBJ1-2, with TRBD1 identical over 7 bases. Germline CDR1 reads MGHRA; CDR2 reads YSYEKL. This CDR3 has 13 residues. Germline trimming cut 2 bases from V and 5 bases from J; bases unmatched to any gene: 2. CDR3 loop: CASSQTGEYGYTF. The CDR3 DNA reads TGCGCCAGCAGCCAAACAGGGGAGTATGGCTACACCTTC.

The chain employs TRBV28 and TRBJ2-7; D ambiguous. The V and J ends lost 5 bases and 2 bases respectively, with 7 bases between them. CDR1 and CDR2 (germline): MDHEN, SYDVKM. This CDR3 spans 12 amino acids. The chain's CDR3 is CASSQVTYEQYF. CDR3 sequence (DNA): TGTGCCAGCAGTCAGGTGACCTACGAGCAGTACTTC.

The chain carries TRBV9 and TRBJ1-2; 9 bases line up with TRBD1. With 0 bases clipped from V and 7 bases from J, the junction kept 13 bases outside the gene matches. The CDR3 is 17 amino acids. Germline CDR1 and CDR2: SGDLS and YYNGEE. This CDR3 is CASSVEVGQGPGSGYTF. The CDR3, as DNA: TGTGCCAGCAGCGTAGAGGTGGGACAGGGTCCGGGGTCTGGCTACACCTTC. The whole variable domain, filled in from reference TRBV9 and TRBJ1-2, reads DSGVTQTPKHLITATGQRVTLRCSPRSGDLSVYWYQQSLDQGLQFLIQYYNGEERAKGNILERFSAQQFPDLHSELNLSSLELGDSALYFCASSVEVGQGPGSGYTFGSGTRLTVV.

This sequence joins TRBV4-1 and TRBJ1-2, with D unclear. Germline V CDR1 and CDR2: MGHRA, YSYEKL. The ends were cut back, 4 bases at V and 3 bases at J, with 18 bases in the middle. The CDR3 covers 16 residues. The CDR3 nucleotides are TGCGCCAGCAGCCCCGGAAGCATGGAGGTCCACTATGGCTACACCTTC. Protein sequence: CASSPGSMEVHYGYTF.